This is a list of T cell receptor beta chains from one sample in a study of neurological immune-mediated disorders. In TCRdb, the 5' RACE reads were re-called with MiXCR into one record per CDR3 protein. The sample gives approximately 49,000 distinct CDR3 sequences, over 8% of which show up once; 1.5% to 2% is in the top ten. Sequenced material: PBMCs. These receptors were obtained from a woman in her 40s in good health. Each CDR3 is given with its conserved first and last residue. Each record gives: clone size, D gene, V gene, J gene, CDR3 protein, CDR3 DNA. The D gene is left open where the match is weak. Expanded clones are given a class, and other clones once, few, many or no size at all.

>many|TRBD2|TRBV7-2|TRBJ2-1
CASSLAENAAGAFYNEQFF
TGTGCCAGCAGCTTAGCCGAGAACGCAGCGGGAGCGTTCTACAATGAGCAGTTCTTC
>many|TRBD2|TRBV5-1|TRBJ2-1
CASSLAWGEGEQFF
TGCGCCAGCAGCTTGGCATGGGGGGAGGGTGAGCAGTTCTTC
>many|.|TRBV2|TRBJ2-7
CASRKRGGLTWGEQYF
TGTGCCAGCAGAAAGAGGGGAGGACTGACCTGGGGCGAGCAGTACTTC
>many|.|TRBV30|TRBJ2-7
CAWSGTTYEQYF
TGTGCCTGGAGTGGGACCACCTACGAGCAGTACTTC
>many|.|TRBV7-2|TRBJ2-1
CASSTRWGSNEQFF
TGTGCCAGCAGCACCCGGTGGGGCAGCAATGAGCAGTTCTTC
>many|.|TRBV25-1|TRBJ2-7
CASSFRDGFYEQYF
TGTGCCAGCAGCTTCCGGGACGGGTTTTACGAGCAGTACTTC
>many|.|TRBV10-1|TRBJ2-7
CASSETGLVEQYF
TGCGCCAGCAGTGAGACAGGGTTGGTCGAGCAGTACTTC
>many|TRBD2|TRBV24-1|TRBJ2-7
CATSDYTSGKYEQYF
TGTGCCACCAGTGATTATACTAGCGGGAAATACGAGCAGTACTTC
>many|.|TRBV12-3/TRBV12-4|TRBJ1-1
CASSLRQAGNTEAFF
TGTGCCAGCAGTTTGAGACAGGCGGGAAACACTGAAGCTTTCTTT
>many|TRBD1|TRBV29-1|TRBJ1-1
CSVGGGGFMNTEAFF
TGCAGCGTTGGAGGGGGCGGATTTATGAACACTGAAGCTTTCTTT
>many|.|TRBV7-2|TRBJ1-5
CASSLMAGVENQPQHF
TGTGCCAGCAGCTTAATGGCAGGGGTAGAAAATCAGCCCCAGCATTTT
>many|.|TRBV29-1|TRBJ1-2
CSAAHPVGGWNYGYTF
TGCAGCGCCGCCCACCCCGTGGGGGGCTGGAACTATGGCTACACCTTC
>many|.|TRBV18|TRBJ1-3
CASSPATVSGNTIYF
TGTGCCAGCTCACCGGCGACGGTCTCTGGAAACACCATATATTTT
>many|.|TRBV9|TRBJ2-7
CASSVGGKGGTYEQYF
TGTGCCAGCAGCGTAGGAGGGAAGGGGGGCACCTACGAGCAGTACTTC
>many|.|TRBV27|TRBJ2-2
CASSLSGRNTGELFF
TGTGCCAGCAGTTTATCTGGGAGGAACACCGGGGAGCTGTTTTTT
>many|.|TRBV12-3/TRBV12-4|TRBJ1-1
CASSFQGIAEAFF
TGTGCCAGCAGCTTCCAGGGAATCGCTGAAGCTTTCTTT
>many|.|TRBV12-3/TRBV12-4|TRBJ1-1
CASRTGSSGTEAFF
TGTGCCAGCAGGACCGGGTCCTCGGGGACTGAAGCTTTCTTT
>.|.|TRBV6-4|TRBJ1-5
CASSQEGGSNQPQHF
TGTGCCAGCAGCCAAGAGGGGGGAAGCAATCAGCCCCAGCATTTT
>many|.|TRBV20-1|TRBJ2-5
CSAGGPRGETQYF
TGCAGTGCCGGAGGACCCAGGGGAGAGACCCAGTACTTC
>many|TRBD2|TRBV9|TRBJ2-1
CASSSSPSGDEQFF
TGTGCCAGCAGCTCTTCGCCTAGCGGAGATGAGCAGTTCTTC
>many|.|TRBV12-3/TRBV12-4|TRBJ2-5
CASRGYQETQYF
TGTGCCAGCAGGGGATACCAAGAGACCCAGTACTTC
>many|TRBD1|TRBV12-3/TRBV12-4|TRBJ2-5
CASSFSTGGGETQYF
TGTGCCAGCAGTTTTAGTACAGGGGGCGGGGAGACCCAGTACTTC
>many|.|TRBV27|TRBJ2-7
CASSDLFSYEQYF
TGTGCCAGCAGTGACCTTTTTTCCTACGAGCAGTACTTC
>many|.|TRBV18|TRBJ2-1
CASSPSRAGGNEQFF
TGTGCCAGCTCACCGTCCCGGGCCGGAGGGAATGAGCAGTTCTTC
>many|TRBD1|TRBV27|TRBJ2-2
CASSLRQGTTGELFF
TGTGCCAGCAGTTTAAGACAGGGGACCACCGGGGAGCTGTTTTTT
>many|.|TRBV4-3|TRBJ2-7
CASSRDMSSYEQYF
TGCGCCAGCAGCCGAGACATGAGCTCCTACGAGCAGTACTTC
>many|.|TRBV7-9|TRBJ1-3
CASSALVGGSSGNTIYF
TGTGCCAGCAGCGCTCTCGTAGGGGGAAGCTCTGGAAACACCATATATTTT
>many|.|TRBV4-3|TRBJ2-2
CASSQDRAANTGELFF
TGCGCCAGCAGCCAAGATAGGGCAGCGAACACCGGGGAGCTGTTTTTT
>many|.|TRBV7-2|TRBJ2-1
CASSLHNEQFF
TGTGCCAGCAGCCTCCACAATGAGCAGTTCTTC
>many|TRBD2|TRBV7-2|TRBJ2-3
CASSLGLATDTQYF
TGTGCCAGCAGCTTAGGACTAGCGACAGATACGCAGTATTTT
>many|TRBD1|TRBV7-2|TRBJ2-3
CASSSGGSTDTQYF
TGTGCCAGCAGCTCAGGGGGAAGCACAGATACGCAGTATTTT
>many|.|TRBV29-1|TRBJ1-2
CSVYKEGGLYTF
TGCAGCGTCTATAAGGAGGGAGGACTCTACACCTTC
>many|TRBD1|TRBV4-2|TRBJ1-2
CASSPELQTGNYGYTF
TGTGCCAGCAGCCCCGAACTACAGACAGGGAACTATGGCTACACCTTC
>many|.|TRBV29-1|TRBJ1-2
CSVEAGYSYTF
TGCAGCGTTGAGGCGGGGTATAGCTACACCTTC
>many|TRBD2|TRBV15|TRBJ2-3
CATQETSGSPDTQYF
TGTGCCACCCAGGAGACTAGCGGGAGTCCCGATACGCAGTATTTT
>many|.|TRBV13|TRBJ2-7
CASSGGQSHYEQYF
TGTGCCAGCAGCGGAGGACAGTCCCACTACGAGCAGTACTTC
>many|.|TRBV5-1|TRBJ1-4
CASSLDPGTNEKLFF
TGCGCCAGCAGCTTGGATCCAGGGACTAATGAAAAACTGTTTTTT
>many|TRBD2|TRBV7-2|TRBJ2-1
CASLAGGLGNEQFF
TGTGCCTCGTTAGCGGGGGGGCTGGGGAATGAGCAGTTCTTC
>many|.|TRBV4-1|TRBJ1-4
CASSQTSGEKLFF
TGCGCCAGCAGCCAGACGAGCGGGGAAAAACTGTTTTTT
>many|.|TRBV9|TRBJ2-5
CASSVTVGVGETQYF
TGTGCCAGCAGCGTCACTGTCGGGGTCGGGGAGACCCAGTACTTC
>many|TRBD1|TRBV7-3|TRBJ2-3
CASSLQGASDTQYF
TGTGCCAGCAGCTTACAGGGGGCCTCAGATACGCAGTATTTT